Following are 20 T cell receptor beta chains from one sample sequenced in a study of blood T cell repertoires in COVID-19. Clones were read by immunoSEQ multiplex PCR, and TCRdb kept only the in-frame ones, dropping some. The table records just over 650,000 clones, just under 90% of them present only once. The source material was peripheral blood. The origin of the receptors is a woman younger than 35 with acute or convalescent COVID-19.

The chain joins TRBV5-6 to TRBJ1-2, with D maybe TRBD1 (5 bases). Trimming left V 5 bases short and J 7 bases short, with 12 bases between. The CDR3 contains 12 residues. Germline CDR1 is SGHDT and CDR2 is YYEEEE. Written as DNA, the CDR3 is TGTGCCAGCAGTATGGAGGGGCCTGGCTACACCTTC. This codes for CASSMEGPGYTF. Drawing the rest from reference TRBV5-6 and TRBJ1-2, the complete variable domain is DAGVTQSPTHLIKTRGQQVTLRCSPKSGHDTVSWYQQALGQGPQFIFQYYEEEERQRGNFPDRFSGHQFPNYSSELNVNALLLGDSALYLCASSMEGPGYTFGSGTRLTVV.

V and J are TRBV19 and TRBJ2-3; 10 nucleotides match TRBD1. CDR3 length: 16 amino acids. Trimming at V came to 4 bases and at J to 3 bases, leaving 7 bases not matched to a gene. Germline V gives CDR1 LNHDA, CDR2 SQIVND (reference sequence). The CDR3 loop is CASSTRRQGATDTQYF. The CDR3 DNA sequence: TGTGCCAGTAGTACAAGACGACAGGGGGCAACAGATACGCAGTATTTT.

This clone was recorded only once. The chain joins TRBV4-1 to TRBJ1-1, with a tentative D call TRBD1 (6 bases). The germline V and J ends were trimmed by 4 bases and 2 bases, with 11 bases remaining between them. From germline, CDR1 is MGHRA and CDR2 YSYEKL. The CDR3 is 14 residues long. The CDR3 DNA reads TGCGCCAGCAGCCGCACGACAGGTAACACTGAAGCTTTCTTT. Residues: CASSRTTGNTEAFF.

In this sample, this clone turned up a few times. This chain links TRBV10-3 with TRBJ1-2; possible D gene TRBD1, 5 bases. The CDR3 length is 13 residues. The germline V and J ends were trimmed by 2 bases and 4 bases, with 8 bases remaining between them. CDR1 and CDR2 (germline): ENHRY, SYGVKD. The CDR3 is CAISETGLYGYTF. The CDR3 DNA reads TGTGCCATCAGTGAGACAGGTCTCTATGGCTACACCTTC.

The DNA for the CDR3 is TGCAGCGCACAGACAGGGCCCGGTGAAAAACTGTTTTTT. Its translation is CSAQTGPGEKLFF. The J gene is TRBJ1-4, the V gene TRBV29-1, with 7 bases that match TRBD1. From germline, CDR1 is SQVTM and CDR2 ANQGSEA. The CDR3 is made up of 13 amino acids. V trimming: 7 bases; J trimming: 7 bases; junction bases outside the gene matches: 9.

This clone came up once. This sample includes further DNA sequences coding for the same CDR3. The rearrangement uses TRBV27 and TRBJ2-7, with TRBD2 matching 9 bases. The CDR3 extends over 14 amino acids. Per the germline V gene, CDR1 is MNHEY and CDR2 is SMNVEV (reference sequence). V shed 2 bases and J 2 bases; nucleotides not matched to a gene: 1. CDR3 sequence reads: CASSLAGGTYEQYF. DNA for the CDR3: TGTGCCAGCAGTTTAGCGGGGGGGACCTACGAGCAGTACTTC.

The count of this clone is one. This chain connects TRBV2 to TRBJ2-2, with D possibly being TRBD2 (5 bases). Trimming shortened V by 6 bases and J by 6 bases, and 8 bases separated the two germline ends. The CDR3 runs 12 residues. CDR1 and CDR2 (germline): SNHLY, FYNNEI. CDR3 in amino acids: CASSEGAGELFF. The CDR3 nucleotides read TGTGCCAGCAGCGAGGGCGCCGGGGAGCTGTTTTTT. Full variable domain (missing parts from reference TRBV2 and TRBJ2-2): EPEVTQTPSHQVTQMGQEVILRCVPISNHLYFYWYRQILGQKVEFLVSFYNNEISEKSEIFDDQFSVERPDGSNFTLKIRSTKLEDSAMYFCASSEGAGELFFGEGSRLTVL.

The rearrangement uses TRBV4-2 and TRBJ1-1; D is unclear. Trimming removed 0 bases from V and 0 bases from J, with 8 bases in between. The length of the CDR3 is 15 residues. Germline V gene sequence: CDR1 LGHNA, CDR2 YNFKEQ. The CDR3 region has the DNA TGTGCCAGCAGCCAAGAAGGAGTAATGAACACTGAAGCTTTCTTT. Translating gives CASSQEGVMNTEAFF.

The J gene is TRBJ2-3, the V gene TRBV6-2 or TRBV6-3; 8 nucleotides match TRBD2. From germline, CDR1 is MNHEY and CDR2 SVGEGT. This CDR3 comprises 15 residues. V lost 6 bases, J lost 7 bases, and 12 bases stayed unmatched. CDR3 sequence (DNA): TGTGCCAGCAGCCTCTTCGGGGGGGGCCGTAATACGCAGTATTTT. Its translation: CASSLFGGGRNTQYF.

This chain joins TRBV7-9 and TRBJ2-3; possibly TRBD2 for D (6 bases). V was pared by 5 bases and J by 8 bases, with 11 bases between. Germline V CDR1 and CDR2: SEHNR, FQNEAQ (reference sequence). This CDR3 spans 12 amino acids. Written as DNA, the CDR3 is TGTGCCAGCAGCCGACTAGGCCTTACGCAGTATTTT. This gives the protein CASSRLGLTQYF.

V gene TRBV7-2 combines with J gene TRBJ2-3, with TRBD2 matching 7 bases. CDR3 length: 16 amino acids. Germline V gene data show CDR1 as SGHTA and CDR2 as FQGNSA. Trimming at V came to 7 bases and at J to 1 base, leaving 11 bases not matched to a gene. The CDR3 protein is CASMALTAGGTDTQYF. The CDR3 nucleotides are TGTGCCAGCATGGCCCTCACCGCGGGGGGCACAGATACGCAGTATTTT.

In its sample, this clone was seen a few times. In DNA, the CDR3 is TGTGCCAGCAGCTTAGCTGTTCAGGGGAAAGGCTACACCTTC. It encodes CASSLAVQGKGYTF. V and J are TRBV7-8 and TRBJ1-2, with TRBD1 as a possible D gene (6 bases). The CDR3 is 14 amino acids. V was cut by 0 bases and J by 8 bases, with 13 bases left in between. Germline V gene sequence: CDR1 SGHVS, CDR2 FQNEAQ.

This clone was seen only once. The rearrangement links TRBV7-9 to TRBJ1-2; TRBD1 matches at 9 bases. The CDR3 covers 15 residues. Trimming cost V 5 bases and J 6 bases; bases outside gene matches: 10. Germline V lookup: CDR1 SEHNR, CDR2 FQNEAQ (reference sequence). CDR3 residues: CASSLEGTGLDGYTF. CDR3 in DNA: TGTGCCAGCAGCCTAGAAGGGACAGGGTTGGATGGCTACACCTTC.

The chain couples TRBV3-1 (or the pseudogene TRBV3-2) to TRBJ2-7, with 8 positions matching TRBD2. The J segment lost 2 bases and the V segment lost 5 bases, leaving 5 bases of the junction unmatched. This CDR3 spans 14 amino acids. The germline V gene encodes CDR1 LGHDT and CDR2 YNNKEL (reference sequence). The CDR3 loop reads CASSGGGGTYEQYF. DNA for the CDR3: TGTGCCAGCAGCGGTGGCGGGGGGACCTACGAGCAGTACTTC.

The J gene is TRBJ2-7, the V gene TRBV2; TRBD1 is a possible D gene (5 bases). The germline V gene encodes CDR1 SNHLY and CDR2 FYNNEI. The CDR3 loop spans 15 amino acids. With 7 bases removed from V and 0 bases from J, the gap between germline ends came to 16 bases. This chain's CDR3 is CASKMDTRRSYEQYF. In DNA, the CDR3 is TGTGCCAGCAAGATGGACACGCGCCGCTCCTACGAGCAGTACTTC.

J is TRBJ1-1 and V is TRBV5-1; 7 bases are shared with TRBD1. The CDR3 is made up of 14 amino acids. Germline CDR1 is SGHRS and CDR2 is YFSETQ. With V trimmed by 4 bases and J by 2 bases, 5 bases remained unmatched. The CDR3 nucleotides read TGCGCCAGCAGCGACGGGACAGTAAACACTGAAGCTTTCTTT. This sequence encodes CASSDGTVNTEAFF.

This clone was seen just once. The V and J genes are TRBV6-5 and TRBJ1-6; possibly TRBD1 for D (5 bases). V was cut by 2 bases and J by 7 bases, with 15 bases left in between. This CDR3 spans 16 amino acids. CDR1 and CDR2 from the germline V gene are MNHEY and SVGAGI. The CDR3 reads CASSYVGVELNSPLHF. In DNA form, the CDR3 reads TGTGCCAGCAGTTACGTAGGGGTAGAGTTAAATTCACCCCTCCACTTT.

The gene calls are TRBV9 and TRBJ1-2; 7 nucleotides line up with TRBD1. The V and J ends lost 6 bases and 6 bases, in that order; junction bases with no gene match: 14. The CDR3 loop spans 15 amino acids. CDR1 is SGDLS and CDR2 is YYNGEE in the germline V gene. CDR3 nucleotide sequence: TGTGCCAGCACTCGTCAAGGGACAGTAAGGAATGGCTACACCTTC. Protein sequence: CASTRQGTVRNGYTF.

V usage is TRBV4-1 and J usage is TRBJ2-5; 10 bases are a match to TRBD2. V dropped 4 bases and J dropped 5; count of bases not matched to a gene: 7. This CDR3 region has 15 residues. CDR1 and CDR2 from the germline V gene are MGHRA and YSYEKL. The CDR3 here is CASSPIAGGIETQYF. For the CDR3, the DNA is TGCGCCAGCAGCCCTATAGCGGGGGGCATTGAGACCCAGTACTTC.

Concerning this clone itself: One end of the junction is discordant with germline, which a read error may explain. This chain connects TRBV7-9 to TRBJ1-4, with D possibly matching TRBD1 (6 bases). The CDR3 length is 14 residues. Germline V gives CDR1 SEHNR, CDR2 FQNEAQ (reference sequence). The CDR3 nucleotides read TGTGCCAGCGACGTACAGGGAGAAGATGAGAAACTGTTTTTT. Protein sequence: CASDVQGEDEKLFF.